Detailed here is one T cell receptor beta chain. Data came from immunoSEQ multiplex PCR; TCRdb stores just in-frame clones and leaves some out. Seen here are over 30,000 clones, about 80% observed once, and the top ten hold 3% to 4%. Germline assignment: CDR1 SEHNR and CDR2 FQNEAQ (reference sequence). The CDR3 loop spans 11 amino acids. Trimming pared 6 bases from V and 8 bases from J, leaving 10 bases between. This record comes from a study of neoadjuvant anti-PD-1 for oral cavity cancer. Study background: Most patients had three to four biweekly doses of 3 mg/kg nivolumab before resection.

Documented time point: after neoadjuvant nivolumab, at surgical resection. V gene TRBV7-9 combines with J gene TRBJ1-1, with D tentatively TRBD1 (6 bases). The TCR sequence derives from a person between 40 and 85 years old with oral cavity squamous cell carcinoma. Here the sequenced sample was PBMCs, taken after nivolumab (anti-PD-1) treatment. This chain's CDR3 is CASSRQGEAFF. The CDR3 DNA reads as TGTGCCAGCAGTCGGCAGGGGGAAGCTTTCTTT.